The table lists the clone carrying this T cell receptor (beta chain) with a few counts. Antigen: not known. Trimming removed 0 bases at V and 4 bases at J, with 10 bases between. The CDR3 is 16 amino acids. CDR1 SEHNR and CDR2 FQNEAQ come from the germline V gene (reference sequence). The data originate from a study of T cell repertoires in cytomegalovirus infection. TCRdb independently ran MiXCR on the reads; one entry per CDR3 protein. The table records 100,000 to 150,000 distinct CDR3 sequences, 20% to 30% of them present only once. The genes are TRBV7-9 and TRBJ1-6; tentatively, D is TRBD1 (5 bases). The clonotype comes from a human donor in good health (CMV status not recorded). Some clones in this sample may be carry-over from other donors' samples. The sequenced sample consisted of PBMCs, sequenced either directly or after in vitro stimulation (not recorded which). The CDR3 DNA reads TGTGCCAGCAGCTTAGCGGCTCGGGGGTATAATTCACCCCTCCACTTT. The encoded protein is CASSLAARGYNSPLHF.